A selection of T cell receptor beta chains follows, all from one sample in a study of blood T cell repertoires in COVID-19. The assay was immunoSEQ multiplex PCR, and TCRdb's table has in-frame clones only and misses some. Here the sample spans 180,000 or so clones, more than 70% being singletons. The specimen sequenced was peripheral blood. These receptor sequences come from a woman aged 55-70 years with acute or convalescent COVID-19. Each CDR3 is given with its conserved first and last residue. A D gene is named only where the DNA matches it firmly. Size values are once, few and many counts, or a class for expanded clones, and some rows have none.

CDR3: CASSVGGAGGNQPQHF; DNA: TGTGCCAGCAGCGTGGGGGGGGCTGGGGGCAATCAGCCCCAGCATTTT; J: TRBJ1-5; D: -; V: TRBV28; size: -
CDR3: CASIRGAGNEQFF; DNA: TGTGCCAGCATCAGAGGGGCGGGGAATGAGCAGTTCTTC; J: TRBJ2-1; D: -; V: TRBV6-5; size: -
CDR3: CASSQLPTGGSGNTIYF; DNA: TGTGCCAGCAGCCAACTCCCGACAGGGGGCTCTGGAAACACCATATATTTT; J: TRBJ1-3; D: TRBD1; V: TRBV3-1/TRBV3-2; size: once
CDR3: CASSSRDWYNEQFF; DNA: TGTGCCAGCAGCTCCCGGGACTGGTACAATGAGCAGTTCTTC; J: TRBJ2-1; D: -; V: TRBV11-2; size: -
CDR3: CAWSPGTGGYGYTF; DNA: TGTGCCTGGAGTCCTGGGACAGGGGGCTATGGCTACACCTTC; J: TRBJ1-2; D: TRBD1; V: TRBV30; size: -
CDR3: CASSFGQGLYGYTF; DNA: TGTGCCAGTAGTTTTGGACAGGGCCTCTATGGCTACACCTTC; J: TRBJ1-2; D: TRBD1; V: TRBV19; size: -
CDR3: CASSMRTGGDYGYTF; DNA: TGTGCCAGCAGCATGAGGACAGGGGGCGACTATGGCTACACCTTC; J: TRBJ1-2; D: TRBD1; V: TRBV5-4; size: -
CDR3: CASSPGPQGGQPQHF; DNA: TGTGCCAGCTCACCGGGGCCACAGGGCGGGCAGCCCCAGCATTTT; J: TRBJ1-5; D: -; V: TRBV18; size: -
CDR3: CASSVGGYTEAFF; DNA: TGTGCCAGCAGCGTAGGAGGGTATACTGAAGCTTTCTTT; J: TRBJ1-1; D: -; V: TRBV9; size: -
CDR3: CASTGTGNQPQHF; DNA: TGTGCCAGCACCGGGACAGGGAATCAGCCCCAGCATTTT; J: TRBJ1-5; D: TRBD1; V: TRBV12-3/TRBV12-4; size: -
CDR3: CSASQGGGSYNSPLHF; DNA: TGCAGTGCTAGTCAGGGGGGTGGGTCTTATAATTCACCCCTCCACTTT; J: TRBJ1-6; D: TRBD1; V: TRBV20-1; size: -
CDR3: CASSIGTGFSTGELFF; DNA: TGTGCCAGTAGTATTGGGACAGGGTTCAGCACCGGGGAGCTGTTTTTT; J: TRBJ2-2; D: TRBD1; V: TRBV19; size: -
CDR3: CATSRVSGTGGTEAFF; DNA: TGTGCCACCAGCAGAGTCTCCGGGACAGGGGGCACTGAAGCTTTCTTT; J: TRBJ1-1; D: TRBD1; V: TRBV15; size: -